One and the same sample provided the 3 T cell receptor beta chains below, sequenced in a study of regulatory T cells in long-lasting Graves disease. To make TCR beta libraries, researchers used iRepertoire HTBI primers and Arm-PCR of CDR3 regions. TCRdb independently ran MiXCR on the multiplex PCR reads; one entry per CDR3 protein. The sample has 700,000 or so distinct CDR3 sequences, around 30% seen once. Time point in this sample: persistent/refractory GD, antithyroid drugs over 5 years with positive TRAb. The TCR library was made from RNA extracted from PBMCs. The sample consisted of peripheral blood mononuclear cells (PBMCs), taken when the disease was refractory, from a patient treated with antithyroid drugs. These receptor sequences come from a female donor with Graves disease.

V is TRBV19 and J is TRBJ1-5; D gene unclear. There are 13 residues in the CDR3. Germline V gene lookup returns CDR1 LNHDA and CDR2 SQIVND (reference sequence). The germline V and J ends were trimmed by 3 bases and 3 bases, with 6 bases remaining between them. CDR3 region: CASSIKDNQPQHF. CDR3 nucleotides: TGTGCCAGTAGTATTAAGGACAATCAGCCCCAGCATTTT.

This clonotype was observed at least ten times. The V call is TRBV25-1, the J call TRBJ1-1; D not resolved. Looked up from germline, CDR1 is MGHDK and CDR2 is SYGVNS. The germline V and J ends were trimmed by 2 bases and 6 bases, with 4 bases remaining between them. This CDR3 is 11 amino acids long. The CDR3 reads CASSELSEAFF. CDR3 bases: TGTGCCAGCAGTGAACTCTCTGAAGCTTTCTTT. Drawing the rest from reference TRBV25-1 and TRBJ1-1, the complete variable domain is EADIYQTPRYLVIGTGKKITLECSQTMGHDKMYWYQQDPGMELHLIHYSYGVNSTEKGDLSSESTVSRIRTEHFPLTLESARPSHTSQYLCASSELSEAFFGQGTRLTVV.

This clonotype was seen many times. The V and J genes are TRBV2 and TRBJ1-1; unclear D gene. CDR1 is SNHLY and CDR2 is FYNNEI in the germline V gene. CDR3 length: 15 amino acids. The V end lost 1 base, the J end lost 3 bases, and 12 bases lay between the germline ends. The CDR3 DNA follows: TGTGCCAGCAGTGAAGACTATCCTAGGGACACTGAAGCTTTCTTT. Protein product: CASSEDYPRDTEAFF.